One and the same sample provided the 4 T cell receptor beta chains below, sequenced in a study of T cell responses to AZD1222 COVID-19 vaccine. TCRdb's copy holds only in-frame clones and misses some; the assay was immunoSEQ multiplex PCR. The table lists fewer than 85,000 clones, 87% of them singletons, with approximately 1.3% in the top ten. The material was peripheral blood, obtained 28 days after the second AZD1222 dose. These receptors originate from an adult who received the AZD1222 COVID-19 vaccine.

V usage is TRBV29-1 and J usage is TRBJ2-3; D is perhaps TRBD2 (6 bases). V lost 7 bases and J lost 5, with 13 bases in between. CDR3 length: 12 residues. From germline, CDR1 is SQVTM and CDR2 ANQGSEA. This chain's CDR3 is CSGRGGVDTQYF. The CDR3 DNA is TGCAGCGGGAGGGGCGGGGTAGATACGCAGTATTTT.

The CDR3 sequence is CAISEGESRGYTF. Written as DNA, the CDR3 is TGTGCCATCAGTGAGGGGGAGTCAAGGGGCTACACCTTC. The J gene is TRBJ1-2, the V gene TRBV10-3; D unclear. This CDR3 spans 13 amino acids. Trimming left V 2 bases short and J 8 bases short, with 12 bases between. Germline V CDR1 and CDR2: ENHRY, SYGVKD.

V gene TRBV6-2 or TRBV6-3 combines with J gene TRBJ2-2; D may match TRBD1 or TRBD2 (5 bases each). Per germline, CDR1 MNHEY and CDR2 SVGEGT. This CDR3 has 18 residues. V lost 2 bases to trimming and J lost 1 base, with 17 bases between them. The chain's CDR3 is CASSYTPPGGVNTGELFF. CDR3 DNA: TGTGCCAGCAGTTACACTCCCCCTGGGGGAGTGAACACCGGGGAGCTGTTTTTT.

The V gene is TRBV18, the J gene TRBJ2-5, with TRBD2 identical over 13 bases. CDR3 length: 18 residues. Trimming at V came to 2 bases and at J to 5 bases, leaving 11 bases not matched to a gene. Germline CDR1 and CDR2: KGHSH and LQKENI. The CDR3 sequence is CASSPVVGLAGVKETQYF. The CDR3 region has the DNA TGTGCCAGCTCACCAGTCGTTGGACTAGCGGGAGTCAAGGAGACCCAGTACTTC. Using reference TRBV18 and TRBJ2-5 for the parts outside the CDR3, the full variable domain is NAGVMQNPRHLVRRRGQEARLRCSPMKGHSHVYWYRQLPEEGLKFMVYLQKENIIDESGMPKERFSAEFPKEGPSILRIQQVVRGDSAAYFCASSPVVGLAGVKETQYFGPGTRLLVL.